These T cell receptor beta chains were read from a single sample in a study of human T cells and chemical hapten exposure. Using its own MiXCR run on the RACE reads, TCRdb lists one record per CDR3 protein. The repertoire holds 89,000 or so distinct CDR3 sequences, with about 8.5% as singletons. This sample comprised whole blood, obtained in connection with sensitization to the hapten diphenylcyclopropenone (DPC). The receptors derive from a man aged 40-55 years with alopecia areata. Some clones in this sample may be carry-over from other donors' samples. Both conserved end residues are part of each CDR3. The order of the fields is D gene, clone size, CDR3 length, V gene, J gene, CDR3 DNA, CDR3 protein. The D gene is left open where the match is weak. Clone size is shown for a subset of rows, as once, few, many or a class of expanded clone.

D gene: -
clone size: many
CDR3 length: 13
V gene: TRBV3-1
J gene: TRBJ2-5
CDR3 DNA: TGTGCCAGCGTCAACGGAGGACAAGAGACCCAGTACTTC
CDR3 protein: CASVNGGQETQYF

D gene: -
clone size: many
CDR3 length: 16
V gene: TRBV7-2
J gene: TRBJ2-3
CDR3 DNA: TGTGCCAGCAGCTTAGTCGGGGACCCTAGCACAGATACGCAGTATTTT
CDR3 protein: CASSLVGDPSTDTQYF

D gene: -
clone size: -
CDR3 length: 11
V gene: TRBV29-1
J gene: TRBJ1-2
CDR3 DNA: TGCAGCGTTGGAACACTCTATGGCTACACCTTC
CDR3 protein: CSVGTLYGYTF

D gene: TRBD2
clone size: many
CDR3 length: 15
V gene: TRBV20-1
J gene: TRBJ2-3
CDR3 DNA: TGCAGTGCTAGTTGGCCGGGAGGGCAGGCAGATACGCAGTATTTT
CDR3 protein: CSASWPGGQADTQYF

D gene: -
clone size: -
CDR3 length: 12
V gene: TRBV7-9
J gene: TRBJ2-5
CDR3 DNA: TGTGCCAGCAGTACGATGAAAGAGACCAAGTACTTC
CDR3 protein: CASSTMKETKYF

D gene: -
clone size: many
CDR3 length: 16
V gene: TRBV6-5
J gene: TRBJ1-2
CDR3 DNA: TGTGCCAGCAGTTACTCCTCGGGGGGCGTCTCCTATGGCTACACCTTC
CDR3 protein: CASSYSSGGVSYGYTF

D gene: -
clone size: many
CDR3 length: 12
V gene: TRBV5-5
J gene: TRBJ1-1
CDR3 DNA: TGTGCCAGCAGCTTGGACAGGGAAAAAGCTTTCTTT
CDR3 protein: CASSLDREKAFF

D gene: -
clone size: -
CDR3 length: 15
V gene: TRBV6-2/TRBV6-3
J gene: TRBJ2-2
CDR3 DNA: TGTGCCAGCAGGCCCCGGGACTCATTCACCGGGGAGCTGTTTTTT
CDR3 protein: CASRPRDSFTGELFF

D gene: -
clone size: many
CDR3 length: 13
V gene: TRBV14
J gene: TRBJ1-2
CDR3 DNA: TGTGCCAGCAGCCCTTCGACCCTCCATGGCTACACCTTC
CDR3 protein: CASSPSTLHGYTF

D gene: -
clone size: many
CDR3 length: 13
V gene: TRBV6-5
J gene: TRBJ2-3
CDR3 DNA: TGTGCCAGCAGTTCCACGGGGGCAGATACGCAGTATTTT
CDR3 protein: CASSSTGADTQYF

D gene: -
clone size: -
CDR3 length: 13
V gene: TRBV6-1
J gene: TRBJ1-1
CDR3 DNA: TGTGCCAGCAGTGAAACACTGAACACTGAAGCTTTCTTT
CDR3 protein: CASSETLNTEAFF

D gene: -
clone size: few
CDR3 length: 15
V gene: TRBV3-1
J gene: TRBJ2-2
CDR3 DNA: TGTGCCAGCAGCCAAGTAATCGGGATAATGGGGGAGCTGTTTTTT
CDR3 protein: CASSQVIGIMGELFF

D gene: -
clone size: many
CDR3 length: 11
V gene: TRBV10-3
J gene: TRBJ2-7
CDR3 DNA: TGTGCCATCAGTGAACTCCACGAGCAGTACTTC
CDR3 protein: CAISELHEQYF

D gene: -
clone size: -
CDR3 length: 14
V gene: TRBV28
J gene: TRBJ2-7
CDR3 DNA: TGTGCCAGCAGCCTAAGCGCCCGGGGTTACGAGCAGTACTTC
CDR3 protein: CASSLSARGYEQYF

D gene: -
clone size: many
CDR3 length: 16
V gene: TRBV6-1
J gene: TRBJ2-3
CDR3 DNA: TGTGCCAGCAGTGAAGCGGTGGGAGCCAACACAGATACGCAGTATTTT
CDR3 protein: CASSEAVGANTDTQYF

D gene: TRBD1
clone size: many
CDR3 length: 17
V gene: TRBV12-3/TRBV12-4
J gene: TRBJ1-2
CDR3 DNA: TGTGCCAGCAGTGCACCCCCGGGACAGGGGGCCGGCTATGGCTACACCTTC
CDR3 protein: CASSAPPGQGAGYGYTF

D gene: -
clone size: -
CDR3 length: 11
V gene: TRBV6-2/TRBV6-3
J gene: TRBJ2-1
CDR3 DNA: TGTGCCAGCAGCAGGGGTTATGAGCAGTTCTTC
CDR3 protein: CASSRGYEQFF

D gene: -
clone size: -
CDR3 length: 13
V gene: TRBV2
J gene: TRBJ2-1
CDR3 DNA: TGTGCCAGCAGAAGGATAGGGGACAATGAGCAGTTCTTC
CDR3 protein: CASRRIGDNEQFF